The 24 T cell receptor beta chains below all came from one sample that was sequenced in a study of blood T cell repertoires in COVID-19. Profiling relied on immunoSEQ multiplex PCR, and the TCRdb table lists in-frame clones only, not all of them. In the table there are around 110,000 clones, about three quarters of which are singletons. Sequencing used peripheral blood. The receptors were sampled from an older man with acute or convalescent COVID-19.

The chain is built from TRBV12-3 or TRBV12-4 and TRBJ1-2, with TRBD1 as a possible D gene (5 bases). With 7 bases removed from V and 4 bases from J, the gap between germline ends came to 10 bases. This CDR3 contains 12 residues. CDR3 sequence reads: CASNWGGYGYTF. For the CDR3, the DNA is TGTGCCAGCAACTGGGGCGGCTATGGCTACACCTTC.

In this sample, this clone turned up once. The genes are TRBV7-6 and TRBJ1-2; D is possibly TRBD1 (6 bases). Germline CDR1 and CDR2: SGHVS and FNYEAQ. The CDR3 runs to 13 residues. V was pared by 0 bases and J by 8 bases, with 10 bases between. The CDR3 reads CASSLATGLGYTF. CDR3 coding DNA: TGTGCCAGCAGCTTAGCGACAGGCTTGGGCTACACCTTC.

CDR3 sequence (DNA): TGTGCCAGCAGCCTAAAACTAGCGGGGGGCTCCTACAATGAGCAGTTCTTC. It is translated as CASSLKLAGGSYNEQFF. The chain links TRBV5-4 to TRBJ2-1, with 12 positions matching TRBD2. CDR3 size: 17 residues. J was trimmed by 0 bases and V by 4 bases; bases with no gene match: 5. CDR1 is SGHNT and CDR2 is YYREEE in the germline V gene (reference sequence).

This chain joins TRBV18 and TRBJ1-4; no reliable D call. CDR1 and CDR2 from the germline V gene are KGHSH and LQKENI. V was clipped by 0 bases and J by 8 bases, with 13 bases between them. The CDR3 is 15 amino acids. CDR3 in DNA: TGTGCCAGCTCACCACCGTGGTCCGGGGAGGAAAAACTGTTTTTT. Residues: CASSPPWSGEEKLFF.

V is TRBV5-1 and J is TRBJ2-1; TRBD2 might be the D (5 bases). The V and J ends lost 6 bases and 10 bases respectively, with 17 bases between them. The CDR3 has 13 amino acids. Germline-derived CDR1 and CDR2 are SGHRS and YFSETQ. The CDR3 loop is CASMPDGGQEQFF. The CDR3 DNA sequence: TGCGCCAGCATGCCCGACGGAGGTCAGGAGCAGTTCTTC.

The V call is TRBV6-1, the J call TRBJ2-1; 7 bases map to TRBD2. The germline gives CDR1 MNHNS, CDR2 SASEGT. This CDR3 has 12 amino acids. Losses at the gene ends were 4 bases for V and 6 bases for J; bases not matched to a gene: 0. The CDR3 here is CASSAGGNEQFF. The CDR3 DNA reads TGTGCCAGCAGTGCGGGGGGCAATGAGCAGTTCTTC.

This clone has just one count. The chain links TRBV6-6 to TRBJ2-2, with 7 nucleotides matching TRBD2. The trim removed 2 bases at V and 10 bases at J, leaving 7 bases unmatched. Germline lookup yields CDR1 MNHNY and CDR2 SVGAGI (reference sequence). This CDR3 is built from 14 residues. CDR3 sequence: CASSYTPRGEELFF. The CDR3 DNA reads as TGTGCCAGCAGTTACACTCCCCGGGGGGAGGAGCTGTTTTTT.

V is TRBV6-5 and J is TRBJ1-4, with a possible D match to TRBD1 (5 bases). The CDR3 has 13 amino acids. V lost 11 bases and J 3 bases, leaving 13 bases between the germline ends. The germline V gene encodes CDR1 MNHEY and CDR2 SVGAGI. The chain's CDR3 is CASRAPANEKLFF. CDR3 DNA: TGTGCCTCCAGGGCGCCGGCTAATGAAAAACTGTTTTTT.

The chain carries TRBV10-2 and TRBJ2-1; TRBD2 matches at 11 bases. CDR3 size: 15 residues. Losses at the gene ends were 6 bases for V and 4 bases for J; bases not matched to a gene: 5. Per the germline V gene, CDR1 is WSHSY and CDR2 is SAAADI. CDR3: CASRALAGGYNEQFF. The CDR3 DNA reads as TGCGCCAGCAGAGCCCTAGCGGGGGGTTACAATGAGCAGTTCTTC.

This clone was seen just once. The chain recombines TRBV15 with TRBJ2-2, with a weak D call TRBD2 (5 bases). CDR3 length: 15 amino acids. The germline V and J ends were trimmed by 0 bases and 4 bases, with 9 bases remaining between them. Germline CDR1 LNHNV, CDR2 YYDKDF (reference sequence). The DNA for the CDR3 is TGTGCCACCAGCAGAGAAGTGGGAGTCACCGGGGAGCTGTTTTTT. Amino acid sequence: CATSREVGVTGELFF.

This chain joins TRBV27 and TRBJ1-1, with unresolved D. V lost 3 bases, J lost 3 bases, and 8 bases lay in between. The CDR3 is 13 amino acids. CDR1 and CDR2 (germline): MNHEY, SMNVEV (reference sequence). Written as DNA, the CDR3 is TGTGCCAGCAGTTTCCGTCGGGACACTGAAGCTTTCTTT. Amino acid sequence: CASSFRRDTEAFF.

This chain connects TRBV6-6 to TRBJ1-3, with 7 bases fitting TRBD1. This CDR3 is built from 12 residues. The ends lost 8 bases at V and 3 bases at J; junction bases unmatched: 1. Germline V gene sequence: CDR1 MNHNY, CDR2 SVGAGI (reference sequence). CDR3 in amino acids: CASGTVGNTIYF. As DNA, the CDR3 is TGTGCCAGCGGGACAGTTGGAAACACCATATATTTT.

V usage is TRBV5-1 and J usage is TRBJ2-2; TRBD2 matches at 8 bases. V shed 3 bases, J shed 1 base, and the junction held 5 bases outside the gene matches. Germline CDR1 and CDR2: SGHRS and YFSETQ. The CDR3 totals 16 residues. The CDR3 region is CASSSTGGRNTGELFF. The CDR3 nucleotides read TGCGCCAGCAGCTCCACGGGGGGGCGGAACACCGGGGAGCTGTTTTTT.

The CDR3 DNA is TGTGCCACCAGCAGAGATCGGGGACAGGGGGCGCCTGGCTACACCTTC. It is translated as CATSRDRGQGAPGYTF. The chain recombines TRBV15 with TRBJ1-2, with 12 bases lining up with TRBD1. The V gene end was trimmed by 0 bases and the J gene end by 7 bases; junction bases not matched to a gene: 6. This CDR3 is built from 16 residues. CDR1 and CDR2 from the germline V gene are LNHNV and YYDKDF (reference sequence).

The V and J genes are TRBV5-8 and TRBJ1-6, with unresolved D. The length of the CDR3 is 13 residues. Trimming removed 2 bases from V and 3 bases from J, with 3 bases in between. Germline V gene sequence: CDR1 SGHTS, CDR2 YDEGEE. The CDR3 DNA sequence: TGTGCCAGCAGCTTTAGCTATAATTCACCCCTCCACTTT. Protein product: CASSFSYNSPLHF.

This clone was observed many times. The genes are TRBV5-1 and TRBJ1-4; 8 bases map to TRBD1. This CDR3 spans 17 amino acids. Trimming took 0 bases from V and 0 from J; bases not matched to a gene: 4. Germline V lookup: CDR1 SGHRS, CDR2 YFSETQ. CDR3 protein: CASSLEARGPTNEKLFF. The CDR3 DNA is TGCGCCAGCAGCTTGGAGGCCAGGGGGCCAACTAATGAAAAACTGTTTTTT.

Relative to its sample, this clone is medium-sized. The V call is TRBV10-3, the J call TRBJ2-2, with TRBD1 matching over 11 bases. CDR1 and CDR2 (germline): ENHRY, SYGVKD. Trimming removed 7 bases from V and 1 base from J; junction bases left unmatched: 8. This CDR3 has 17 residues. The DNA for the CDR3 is TGTGCCATCACCCCGGACAGGGGGCTAAGGAACACCGGGGAGCTGTTTTTT. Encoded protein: CAITPDRGLRNTGELFF.

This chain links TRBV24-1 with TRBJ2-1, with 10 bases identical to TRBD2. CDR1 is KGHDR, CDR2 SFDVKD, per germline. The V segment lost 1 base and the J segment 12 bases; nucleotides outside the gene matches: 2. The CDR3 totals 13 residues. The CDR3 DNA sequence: TGTGCCACCAGTGATTTATCTAGCGGGGGGCAGTTCTTC. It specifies CATSDLSSGGQFF.

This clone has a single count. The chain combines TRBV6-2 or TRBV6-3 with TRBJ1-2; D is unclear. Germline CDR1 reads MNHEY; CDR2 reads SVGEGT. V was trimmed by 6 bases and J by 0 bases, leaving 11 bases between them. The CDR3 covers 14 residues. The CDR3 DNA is TGTGCCAGCAGACCTATGGAGACTAACTATGGCTACACCTTC. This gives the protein CASRPMETNYGYTF.

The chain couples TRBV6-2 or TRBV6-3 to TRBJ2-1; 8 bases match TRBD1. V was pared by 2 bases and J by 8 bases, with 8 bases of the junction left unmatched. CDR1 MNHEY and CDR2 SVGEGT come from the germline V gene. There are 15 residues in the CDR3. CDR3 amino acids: CASSYPGTGFDEQFF. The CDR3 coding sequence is TGTGCCAGCAGTTACCCTGGGACAGGTTTCGATGAGCAGTTCTTC.

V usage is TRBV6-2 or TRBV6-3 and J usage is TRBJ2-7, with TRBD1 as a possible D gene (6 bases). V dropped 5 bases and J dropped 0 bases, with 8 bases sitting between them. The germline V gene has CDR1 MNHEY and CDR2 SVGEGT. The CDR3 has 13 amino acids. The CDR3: CASSRQASYEQYF. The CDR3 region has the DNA TGTGCCAGCAGTAGACAGGCCTCCTACGAGCAGTACTTC.

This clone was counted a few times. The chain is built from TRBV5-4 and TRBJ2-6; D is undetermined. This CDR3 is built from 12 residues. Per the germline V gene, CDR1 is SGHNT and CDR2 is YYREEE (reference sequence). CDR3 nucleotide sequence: TGTCAATACAGCTCTGGGGCCAACGTCCTGACTTTC. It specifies CQYSSGANVLTF.

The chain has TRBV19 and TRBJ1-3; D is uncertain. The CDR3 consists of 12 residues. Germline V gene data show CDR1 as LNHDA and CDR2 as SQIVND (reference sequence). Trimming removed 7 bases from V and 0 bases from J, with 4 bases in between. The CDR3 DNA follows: TGTGCCAGTACATCCTCTGGAAACACCATATATTTT. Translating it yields CASTSSGNTIYF.

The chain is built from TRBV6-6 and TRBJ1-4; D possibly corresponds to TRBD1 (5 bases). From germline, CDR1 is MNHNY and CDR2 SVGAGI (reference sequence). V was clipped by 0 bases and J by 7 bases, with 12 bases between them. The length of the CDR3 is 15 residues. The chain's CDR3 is CASSYSGGTGEKLFF. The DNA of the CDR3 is TGTGCCAGCAGTTACTCGGGGGGAACTGGTGAAAAACTGTTTTTT.